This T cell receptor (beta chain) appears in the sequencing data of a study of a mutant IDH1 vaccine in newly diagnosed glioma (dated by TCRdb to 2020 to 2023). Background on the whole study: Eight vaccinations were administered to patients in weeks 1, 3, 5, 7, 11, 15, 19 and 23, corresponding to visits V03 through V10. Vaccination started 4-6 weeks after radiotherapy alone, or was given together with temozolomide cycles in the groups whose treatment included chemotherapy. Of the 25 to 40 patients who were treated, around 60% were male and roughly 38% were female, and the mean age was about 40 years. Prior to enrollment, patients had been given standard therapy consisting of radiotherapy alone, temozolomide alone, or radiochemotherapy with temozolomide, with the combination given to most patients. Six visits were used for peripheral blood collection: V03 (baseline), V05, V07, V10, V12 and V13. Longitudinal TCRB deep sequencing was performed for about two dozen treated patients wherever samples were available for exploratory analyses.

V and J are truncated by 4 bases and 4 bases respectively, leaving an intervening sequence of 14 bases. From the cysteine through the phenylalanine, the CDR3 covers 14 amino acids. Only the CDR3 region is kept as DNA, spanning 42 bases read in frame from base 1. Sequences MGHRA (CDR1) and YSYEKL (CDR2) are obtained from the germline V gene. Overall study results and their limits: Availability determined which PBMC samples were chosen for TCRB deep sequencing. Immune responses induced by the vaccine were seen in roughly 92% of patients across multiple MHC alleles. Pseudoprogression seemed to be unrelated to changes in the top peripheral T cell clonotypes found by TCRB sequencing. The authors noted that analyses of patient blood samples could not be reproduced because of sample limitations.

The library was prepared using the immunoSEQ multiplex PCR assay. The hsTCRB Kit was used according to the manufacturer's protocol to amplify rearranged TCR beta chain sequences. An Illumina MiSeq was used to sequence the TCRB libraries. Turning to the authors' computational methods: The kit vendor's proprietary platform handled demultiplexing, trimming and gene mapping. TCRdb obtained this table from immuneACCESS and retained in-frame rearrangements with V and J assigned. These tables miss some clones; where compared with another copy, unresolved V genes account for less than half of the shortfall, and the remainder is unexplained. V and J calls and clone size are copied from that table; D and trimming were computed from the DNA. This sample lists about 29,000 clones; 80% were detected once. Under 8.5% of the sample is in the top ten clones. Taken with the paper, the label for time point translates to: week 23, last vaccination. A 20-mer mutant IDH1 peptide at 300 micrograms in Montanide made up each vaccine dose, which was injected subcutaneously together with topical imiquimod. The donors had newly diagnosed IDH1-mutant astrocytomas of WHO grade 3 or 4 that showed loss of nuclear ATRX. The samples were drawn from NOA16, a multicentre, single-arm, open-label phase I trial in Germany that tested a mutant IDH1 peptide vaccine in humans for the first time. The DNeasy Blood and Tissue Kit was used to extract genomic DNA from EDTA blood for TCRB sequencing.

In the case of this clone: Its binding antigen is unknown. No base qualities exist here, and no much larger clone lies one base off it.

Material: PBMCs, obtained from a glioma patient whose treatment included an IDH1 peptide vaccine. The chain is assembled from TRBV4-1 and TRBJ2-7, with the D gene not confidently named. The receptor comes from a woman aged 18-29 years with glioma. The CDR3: CASSPFADPYEQYF. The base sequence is TGCGCCAGCAGCCCGTTCGCGGACCCGTACGAGCAGTACTTC.